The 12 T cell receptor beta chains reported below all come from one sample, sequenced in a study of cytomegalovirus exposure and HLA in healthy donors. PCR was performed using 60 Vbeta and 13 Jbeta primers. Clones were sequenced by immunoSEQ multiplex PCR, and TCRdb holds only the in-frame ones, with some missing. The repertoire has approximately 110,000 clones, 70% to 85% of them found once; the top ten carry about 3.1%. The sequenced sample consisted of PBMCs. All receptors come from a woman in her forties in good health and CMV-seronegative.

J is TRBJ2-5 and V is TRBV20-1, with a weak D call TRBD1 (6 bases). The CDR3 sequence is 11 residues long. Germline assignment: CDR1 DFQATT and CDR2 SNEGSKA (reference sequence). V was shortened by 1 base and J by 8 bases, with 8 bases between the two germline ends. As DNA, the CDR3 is TGCAGTGCTAGAGCCAGGGGTACCCAGTACTTC. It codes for CSARARGTQYF.

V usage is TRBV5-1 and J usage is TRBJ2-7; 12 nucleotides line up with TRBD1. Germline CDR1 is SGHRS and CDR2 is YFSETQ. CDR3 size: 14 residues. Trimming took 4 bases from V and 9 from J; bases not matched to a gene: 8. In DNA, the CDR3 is TGCGCCAGCAGCACGGGACAGGGGGCAAGTGGGCAGTACTTC. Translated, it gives CASSTGQGASGQYF.

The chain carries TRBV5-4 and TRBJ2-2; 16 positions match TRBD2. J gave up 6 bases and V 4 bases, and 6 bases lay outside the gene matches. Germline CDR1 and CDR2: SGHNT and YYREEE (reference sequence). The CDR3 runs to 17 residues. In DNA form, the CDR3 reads TGTGCCAGCAGCCCCGGGACTAGCGGGAGGGTGGCCGGGGAGCTGTTTTTT. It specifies CASSPGTSGRVAGELFF.

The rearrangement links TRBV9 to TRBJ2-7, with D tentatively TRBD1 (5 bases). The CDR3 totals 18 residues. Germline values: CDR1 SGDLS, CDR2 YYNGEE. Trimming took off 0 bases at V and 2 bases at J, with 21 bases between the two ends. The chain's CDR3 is CASSVATGAASNPYEQYF. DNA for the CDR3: TGTGCCAGCAGCGTAGCTACAGGTGCAGCGTCTAATCCCTACGAGCAGTACTTC.

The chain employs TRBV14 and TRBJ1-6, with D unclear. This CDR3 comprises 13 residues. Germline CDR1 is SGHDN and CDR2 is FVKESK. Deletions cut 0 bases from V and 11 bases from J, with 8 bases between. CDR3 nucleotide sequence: TGTGCCAGCAGCCAAGAGGTAGTGACACCCCTCCACTTT. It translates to CASSQEVVTPLHF.

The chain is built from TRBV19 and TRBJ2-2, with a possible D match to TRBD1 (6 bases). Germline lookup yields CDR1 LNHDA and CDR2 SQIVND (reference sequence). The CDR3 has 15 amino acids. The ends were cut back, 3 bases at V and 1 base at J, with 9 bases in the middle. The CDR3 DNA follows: TGTGCCAGTAGTATCGTGGACAGGAACACCGGGGAGCTGTTTTTT. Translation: CASSIVDRNTGELFF. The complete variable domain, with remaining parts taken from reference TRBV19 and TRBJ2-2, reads DGGITQSPKYLFRKEGQNVTLSCEQNLNHDAMYWYRQDPGQGLRLIYYSQIVNDFQKGDIAEGYSVSREKKESFPLTVTSAQKNPTAFYLCASSIVDRNTGELFFGEGSRLTVL.

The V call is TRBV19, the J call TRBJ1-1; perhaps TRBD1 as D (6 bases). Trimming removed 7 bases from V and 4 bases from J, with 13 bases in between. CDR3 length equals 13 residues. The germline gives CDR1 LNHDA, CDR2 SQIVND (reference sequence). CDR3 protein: CASTKQGRTEAFF. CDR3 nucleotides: TGTGCCAGTACGAAACAGGGTCGCACTGAAGCTTTCTTT.

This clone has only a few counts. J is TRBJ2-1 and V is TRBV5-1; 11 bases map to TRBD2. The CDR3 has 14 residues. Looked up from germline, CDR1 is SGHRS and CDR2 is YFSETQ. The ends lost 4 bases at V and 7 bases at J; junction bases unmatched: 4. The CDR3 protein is CASSLGLAGNEQFF. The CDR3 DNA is TGCGCCAGCAGCCTCGGACTAGCGGGTAATGAGCAGTTCTTC.

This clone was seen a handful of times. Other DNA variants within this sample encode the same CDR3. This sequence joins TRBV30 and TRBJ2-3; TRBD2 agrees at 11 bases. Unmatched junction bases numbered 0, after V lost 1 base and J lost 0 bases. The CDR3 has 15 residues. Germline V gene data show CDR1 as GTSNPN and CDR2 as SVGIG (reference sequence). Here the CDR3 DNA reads TGTGCCTGGAGTGGACTAGCGGGAAGCACAGATACGCAGTATTTT. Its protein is CAWSGLAGSTDTQYF.

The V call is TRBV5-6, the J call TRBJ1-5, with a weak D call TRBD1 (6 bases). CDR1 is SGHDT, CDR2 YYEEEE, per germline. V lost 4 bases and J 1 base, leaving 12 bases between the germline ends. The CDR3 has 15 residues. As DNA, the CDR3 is TGTGCCAGCAGCATCCAGGGGCTAAGCAATCAGCCCCAGCATTTT. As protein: CASSIQGLSNQPQHF.

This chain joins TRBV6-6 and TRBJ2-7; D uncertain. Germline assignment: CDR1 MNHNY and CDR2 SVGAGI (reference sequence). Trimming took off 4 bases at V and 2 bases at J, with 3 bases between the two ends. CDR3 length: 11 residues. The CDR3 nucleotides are TGTGCCAGCAGTTTCGCCTACGAGCAGTACTTC. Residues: CASSFAYEQYF.

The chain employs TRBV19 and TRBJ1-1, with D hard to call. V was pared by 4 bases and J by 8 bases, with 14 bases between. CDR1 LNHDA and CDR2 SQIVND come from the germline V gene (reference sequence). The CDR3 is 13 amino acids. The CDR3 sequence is CASSTIQRGEAFF. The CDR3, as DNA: TGTGCCAGTAGTACTATTCAGCGGGGAGAAGCTTTCTTT.